Shown below are 21 T cell receptor beta chains from a single sample sequenced in a study of shared clonotypes between healthy human individuals. TCRdb's copy holds only in-frame clones and misses some; the assay was immunoSEQ multiplex PCR. The sample records about 2,500,000 clones, about 92% being singletons. Sample: naive CD4+ T cells sorted from blood. Subset: CD45RA+ positively selected. All receptors derive from a man aged 18 to 30 in good health.

This clone was found once. The V gene is TRBV28, the J gene TRBJ2-5; 9 positions agree with TRBD2. CDR1 and CDR2 (germline): MDHEN, SYDVKM. The junction had 11 bases not matched to a gene; V was cut back by 4 bases and J by 5 bases. CDR3 size: 16 residues. The CDR3 coding sequence is TGTGCCAGCAGTTCCCCGGGACTAGCATCTGGCGAGACCCAGTACTTC. Encoded protein: CASSSPGLASGETQYF.

This clone has a single count. V gene TRBV19 combines with J gene TRBJ2-5, with D uncertain. The CDR3 runs to 13 residues. Germline-derived CDR1 and CDR2 are LNHDA and SQIVND (reference sequence). V was shortened by 4 bases and J by 5 bases, with 11 bases between the two germline ends. CDR3 nucleotides: TGTGCCAGTAGTAACTTGATTGGGGAGACCCAGTACTTC. It encodes CASSNLIGETQYF.

This sequence joins TRBV5-1 and TRBJ2-7; TRBD1 aligns across 10 bases. This CDR3 region has 15 residues. The V and J ends lost 4 bases and 5 bases, in that order; junction bases with no gene match: 9. The germline CDR1 and CDR2 sequences are SGHRS and YFSETQ. The CDR3 sequence: CASSQRPGTGDEQYF. Written as DNA, the CDR3 is TGCGCCAGCAGCCAACGTCCCGGGACAGGGGACGAGCAGTACTTC. Supplemented by reference TRBV5-1 and TRBJ2-7, the full variable domain reads KAGVTQTPRYLIKTRGQQVTLSCSPISGHRSVSWYQQTPGQGLQFLFEYFSETQRNKGNFPGRFSGRQFSNSRSEMNVSTLELGDSALYLCASSQRPGTGDEQYFGPGTRLTVT.

This clone came up a few times. V and J are TRBV11-2 and TRBJ1-3; no definite D call. Trimming removed 5 bases from V and 0 bases from J, with 11 bases in between. Germline lookup yields CDR1 SGHAT and CDR2 FQNNGV. The CDR3 consists of 15 residues. The CDR3 DNA is TGTGCCAGCAGCCCTCAAGCAAGCTCTGGAAACACCATATATTTT. Translated, it gives CASSPQASSGNTIYF.

This clone was recorded only once. The rearrangement uses TRBV9 and TRBJ1-4; no definite D call. Trimming stripped 2 bases from V and 8 bases from J, with 13 bases between. This CDR3 is 14 amino acids long. Per the germline V gene, CDR1 is SGDLS and CDR2 is YYNGEE. CDR3 sequence (DNA): TGTGCCAGCAGCGTTGGAGGGTCGTGGGAAAAACTGTTTTTT. It encodes CASSVGGSWEKLFF.

The rearrangement links TRBV11-2 to TRBJ2-5; 16 bases map to TRBD2. Germline lookup yields CDR1 SGHAT and CDR2 FQNNGV. After removal of 5 bases from V and 4 bases from J, the junction contained 7 bases not matched to a gene. This CDR3 is 17 amino acids long. The CDR3 spells CASSPGTSGGAGETQYF. In DNA, the CDR3 is TGTGCCAGCAGCCCCGGGACTAGCGGGGGGGCCGGAGAGACCCAGTACTTC.

This clone has a single count. V and J are TRBV11-3 and TRBJ2-1; 11 positions match TRBD2. CDR1 and CDR2 from the germline V gene are SGHNT and YENEEA. V was clipped by 4 bases and J by 2 bases; unmatched bases: 10. This CDR3 comprises 18 residues. The CDR3 is CASSSTSGRRGAYNEQFF. The CDR3 region has the DNA TGTGCCAGCAGCTCTACTAGCGGGAGACGGGGGGCCTACAATGAGCAGTTCTTC.

This sequence joins TRBV25-1 and TRBJ2-1, with TRBD2 as a possible D gene (6 bases). V was clipped by 8 bases and J by 8 bases, with 16 bases between them. CDR1 MGHDK and CDR2 SYGVNS come from the germline V gene. The CDR3 extends over 13 amino acids. DNA for the CDR3: TGTGCCAGCGGGAGGCCCGGGGCGGATGAGCAGTTCTTC. It encodes CASGRPGADEQFF.

The chain links TRBV6-5 to TRBJ1-2; 7 bases align to TRBD1. Germline assignment: CDR1 MNHEY and CDR2 SVGAGI. This CDR3 is built from 14 residues. Germline trimming cut 4 bases from V and 4 bases from J; bases unmatched to any gene: 6. The CDR3 nucleotides read TGTGCCAGCAGTTCAAACAGGGGCAGCTATGGCTACACCTTC. Translating it yields CASSSNRGSYGYTF.

The chain has TRBV10-3 and TRBJ2-3, with 10 positions matching TRBD2. In germline, CDR1 is ENHRY, CDR2 SYGVKD. The CDR3 is made up of 16 amino acids. V lost 4 bases to trimming and J lost 4 bases; unmatched junction nucleotides: 8. CDR3: CAISGSGRASADTQYF. The CDR3 nucleotides read TGTGCCATCAGTGGGAGCGGGAGGGCCTCGGCAGATACGCAGTATTTT.

This chain connects TRBV30 to TRBJ2-1, with 10 bases matching TRBD1. The CDR3 is made up of 13 amino acids. After removal of 5 bases from V and 9 bases from J, the junction contained 7 bases not matched to a gene. The germline V gene has CDR1 GTSNPN and CDR2 SVGIG (reference sequence). In DNA form, the CDR3 reads TGTGCCTGGGGGGGACAGGGGCGTTCTGAGCAGTTCTTC. The encoded protein is CAWGGQGRSEQFF. Looking up the rest from reference TRBV30 and TRBJ2-1 gives the full variable domain: SQTIHQWPATLVQPVGSPLSLECTVEGTSNPNLYWYRQAAGRGLQLLFYSVGIGQISSEVPQNLSASRPQDRQFILSSKKLLLSDSGFYLCAWGGQGRSEQFFGPGTRLTVL.

This clone was found once. The chain recombines TRBV6-5 with TRBJ1-2; D is perhaps TRBD1 (5 bases). CDR1 MNHEY and CDR2 SVGAGI come from the germline V gene. The CDR3 contains 12 residues. Trimming pared 10 bases from V and 4 bases from J, leaving 13 bases between. The DNA of the CDR3 is TGTGCCACCGGGAGGGGTGGCTATGGCTACACCTTC. Translation: CATGRGGYGYTF.

This rearrangement joins TRBV7-9 to TRBJ2-3, with D perhaps matching TRBD1 or TRBD2 (5 bases each). Germline V lookup: CDR1 SEHNR, CDR2 FQNEAQ (reference sequence). V was clipped by 1 base and J by 3 bases, with 11 bases between them. The CDR3 spans 15 residues. CDR3 protein: CASSLGDLRTDTQYF. The DNA of the CDR3 is TGTGCCAGCAGCTTAGGGGACCTAAGGACAGATACGCAGTATTTT.

Ten or more counts support this clone. CDR3: CASSLRTGYEYEQYF. CDR3 DNA sequence: TGCGCCAGCAGCTTGCGGACAGGGTATGAATACGAGCAGTACTTC. The chain employs TRBV5-1 and TRBJ2-7; 8 positions match TRBD1. The CDR3 runs to 15 residues. Germline V gene lookup returns CDR1 SGHRS and CDR2 YFSETQ. The trim removed 1 base at V and 4 bases at J, leaving 7 bases unmatched.

The J gene is TRBJ2-1, the V gene TRBV29-1, with TRBD1 identical over 8 bases. CDR1 and CDR2 from the germline V gene are SQVTM and ANQGSEA. The CDR3 is made up of 13 amino acids. The ends lost 6 bases at V and 6 bases at J; junction bases unmatched: 7. This CDR3 is CSVTRTGFNEQFF. The CDR3, as DNA: TGCAGCGTAACCCGGACAGGGTTCAATGAGCAGTTCTTC.

This clone has more than one count but fewer than ten. Other DNA sequences in this specimen translate into the identical CDR3. The chain combines TRBV6-5 with TRBJ1-1, with unresolved D. Trimming took 7 bases from V and 1 from J, leaving 4 bases between them. The V gene's germline CDR1 is MNHEY and CDR2 SVGAGI. This CDR3 is 11 amino acids long. This CDR3 reads CASNRNTEAFF. For the CDR3, the DNA is TGTGCCAGCAATCGGAACACTGAAGCTTTCTTT.

This chain links TRBV5-4 with TRBJ2-2; 12 bases fit TRBD2. This CDR3 is built from 14 residues. The junction had 6 bases not matched to a gene; V was cut back by 8 bases and J by 7 bases. The germline CDR1 and CDR2 sequences are SGHNT and YYREEE (reference sequence). CDR3 DNA: TGTGCCAGTGGGCTAGCGGGAGGGGTCGGGGAGCTGTTTTTT. Translated, it gives CASGLAGGVGELFF.

This clone was observed once. The identical CDR3 is also encoded by other nucleotide sequences in the sample. This chain uses TRBV6-6 with TRBJ2-7; 10 bases match TRBD1. Unmatched junction bases numbered 4, after V lost 5 bases and J lost 3 bases. The germline CDR1 and CDR2 sequences are MNHNY and SVGAGI (reference sequence). This CDR3 spans 14 amino acids. This CDR3 reads CASSKGQGGYEQYF. CDR3 nucleotide sequence: TGTGCCAGCAGTAAAGGACAGGGGGGCTACGAGCAGTACTTC.

The CDR3, as DNA: TGTGCCAGCAGCTCCCAGGGGGCAGGTGGAAACACCATATATTTT. Translating it yields CASSSQGAGGNTIYF. The chain is built from TRBV5-6 and TRBJ1-3, with 8 bases identical to TRBD1. Germline CDR1 reads SGHDT; CDR2 reads YYEEEE. There are 15 residues in the CDR3. The J segment lost 3 bases and the V segment lost 3 bases, leaving 5 bases of the junction unmatched.

This clone has just one count. The chain carries TRBV20-1 and TRBJ2-4; perhaps TRBD2 as D (5 bases). The ends were cut back, 1 base at V and 11 bases at J, with 9 bases in the middle. The germline V gene has CDR1 DFQATT and CDR2 SNEGSKA (reference sequence). The CDR3 length is 11 residues. CDR3: CSARGERVQYF. CDR3 DNA sequence: TGCAGTGCTAGAGGGGAGAGGGTTCAGTACTTC.

The chain couples TRBV18 to TRBJ1-5, with no clear D. The CDR3 runs 14 residues. The germline gives CDR1 KGHSH, CDR2 LQKENI. V was shortened by 1 base and J by 5 bases, with 9 bases between the two germline ends. The CDR3 here is CASSPQGGYQPQHF. The CDR3 DNA reads as TGTGCCAGCTCACCACAGGGAGGCTATCAGCCCCAGCATTTT.